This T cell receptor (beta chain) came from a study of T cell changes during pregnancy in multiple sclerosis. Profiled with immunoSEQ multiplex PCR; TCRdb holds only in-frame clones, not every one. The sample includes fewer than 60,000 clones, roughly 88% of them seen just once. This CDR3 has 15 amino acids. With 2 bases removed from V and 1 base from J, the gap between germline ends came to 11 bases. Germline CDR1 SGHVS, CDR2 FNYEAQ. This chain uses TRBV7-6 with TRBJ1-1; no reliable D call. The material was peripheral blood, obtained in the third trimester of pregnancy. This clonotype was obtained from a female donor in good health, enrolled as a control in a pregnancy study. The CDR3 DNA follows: TGTGCCAGCAGCTTAAGCGGACTCCAGAACACTGAAGCTTTCTTT. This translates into CASSLSGLQNTEAFF. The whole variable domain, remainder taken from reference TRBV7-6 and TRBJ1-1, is GAGVSQSPRYKVTKRGQDVALRCDPISGHVSLYWYRQALGQGPEFLTYFNYEAQQDKSGLPNDRFSAERPEGSISTLTIQRTEQRDSAMYRCASSLSGLQNTEAFFGQGTRLTVV.